A single sample is the source of the 13 T cell receptor beta chains below, sequenced in a study of blood T cells in healthy people across ages. It was with a sample-barcoded 5' primer and a J-beta primer mix that a second PCR of roughly 6 to 12 cycles was run. TCRdb reprocessed the 5' RACE reads with MiXCR, giving one entry per CDR3 protein. The table shows some 1,000,000 distinct CDR3 sequences, with approximately 26% occurring only once. The same data also went into a second study, on T cells of mothers and their children.

Source material: blood. All receptors derive from a girl aged 2-10 years in good health.

This clonotype was seen a handful of times. This chain uses TRBV9 with TRBJ2-7; TRBD2 agrees at 8 bases. Germline lookup yields CDR1 SGDLS and CDR2 YYNGEE. V lost 4 bases and J lost 5; bases outside the gene matches: 11. The CDR3 contains 15 residues. The CDR3 spells CASSPQVGGRNEQYF. CDR3 nucleotides: TGTGCCAGCAGCCCCCAGGTGGGCGGGAGGAACGAGCAGTACTTC.

This clonotype was counted between two and nine times. The chain uses TRBV7-9 and TRBJ1-1; no firm D call. The V end was cut by 5 bases, the J end by 7 bases, with 8 bases between. The CDR3 runs to 11 residues. Looked up from germline, CDR1 is SEHNR and CDR2 is FQNEAQ (reference sequence). The CDR3 DNA reads as TGTGCCAGCAGCCAATCCAGTGAAGCTTTCTTT. Translating gives CASSQSSEAFF.

The V and J genes are TRBV5-1 and TRBJ2-2; D uncertain. This CDR3 is 12 amino acids long. CDR1 and CDR2 from the germline V gene are SGHRS and YFSETQ. In DNA form, the CDR3 reads TGCGCTGGCAGCTTGGAGACCGGGGAGCTGTTTTTT. This codes for CAGSLETGELFF.

The rearrangement links TRBV7-8 to TRBJ1-1; 7 bases map to TRBD1. CDR1 is SGHVS, CDR2 FQNEAQ, per germline. With V trimmed by 6 bases and J by 1 base, 14 bases remained unmatched. The CDR3 loop spans 17 amino acids. The CDR3 region is CASSFPQGEVGNTEAFF. The CDR3 DNA follows: TGTGCCAGCAGTTTCCCCCAGGGGGAGGTGGGGAACACTGAAGCTTTCTTT.

The chain uses TRBV4-2 and TRBJ2-5, with D tentatively TRBD2 (7 bases). The CDR3 covers 15 residues. Germline CDR1 reads LGHNA; CDR2 reads YNFKEQ. The V gene lost 7 bases and the J gene lost 5 bases, with 20 bases spanning the gap. The chain's CDR3 is CASTPGGGGVETQYF. As DNA, the CDR3 is TGTGCCAGCACCCCAGGAGGGGGGGGCGTCGAGACCCAGTACTTC.

The chain recombines TRBV12-3 or TRBV12-4 with TRBJ1-2; D gene ambiguous. Trimming removed 5 bases at V and 7 bases at J, with 23 bases between. CDR3 length equals 16 residues. CDR3 nucleotide sequence: TGTGCCAGCAGTCGCCTCCGGGGAGTTAAGGTCTCTGGCTACACCTTC. Translating it yields CASSRLRGVKVSGYTF.

V is TRBV12-3 or TRBV12-4 and J is TRBJ1-6; possible D gene TRBD1, 6 bases. V was clipped by 3 bases and J by 7 bases, with 13 bases between them. The CDR3 runs 15 residues. The CDR3 protein is CASSFLDSVNSPLHF. In DNA, the CDR3 is TGTGCCAGCAGTTTTCTGGACAGCGTAAATTCACCCCTCCACTTT.

V and J are TRBV28 and TRBJ2-7; 7 bases fit TRBD2. The germline CDR1 and CDR2 sequences are MDHEN and SYDVKM. V lost 1 base, J lost 5 bases, and 11 bases stayed unmatched. The CDR3 loop spans 16 amino acids. The CDR3 DNA reads TGTGCCAGCAGTTTATTGGGTCAAGCGGGATGGCACGAGCAGTACTTC. Translated, it gives CASSLLGQAGWHEQYF.

The rearrangement joins TRBV9 to TRBJ2-1; unclear D gene. The CDR3 runs 17 residues. Germline V gene data show CDR1 as SGDLS and CDR2 as YYNGEE. Trimming left V 0 bases short and J 0 bases short, with 13 bases between. The CDR3 sequence is CASSVGSLRGSYNEQFF. DNA for the CDR3: TGTGCCAGCAGCGTAGGAAGCCTACGCGGCTCCTACAATGAGCAGTTCTTC.

The chain employs TRBV3-1 and TRBJ2-7, with D perhaps TRBD2 (6 bases). Per the germline V gene, CDR1 is LGHDT and CDR2 is YNNKEL (reference sequence). The CDR3 consists of 18 residues. V lost 1 base and J 4 bases, leaving 23 bases between the germline ends. The CDR3 DNA sequence: TGTGCCAGCAGCCAAGCCCTTGGCGGAGGGAATACCATTTACGAGCAGTACTTC. As protein: CASSQALGGGNTIYEQYF.

This rearrangement joins TRBV29-1 to TRBJ1-2; perhaps TRBD1 as D (6 bases). V lost 1 base and J 2 bases, leaving 8 bases between the germline ends. Looked up from germline, CDR1 is SQVTM and CDR2 is ANQGSEA. The CDR3 covers 13 residues. CDR3 coding DNA: TGCAGCGTTGAAGGACAGGAGAACTATGGCTACACCTTC. It translates to CSVEGQENYGYTF.

This clonotype was recorded a few times. The CDR3 DNA reads as TGCAGTGCTAGAGAATGGCGGGAGGGGGAGGGCGAGCAGTACTTC. Encoded protein: CSAREWREGEGEQYF. This chain joins TRBV20-1 and TRBJ2-7; 9 bases line up with TRBD2. Germline CDR1 is DFQATT and CDR2 is SNEGSKA (reference sequence). Unmatched junction bases numbered 9, after V lost 0 bases and J lost 6 bases. This CDR3 has 15 residues.

The chain carries TRBV20-1 and TRBJ1-2, with no clear D. Trimming removed 0 bases from V and 6 bases from J, with 11 bases in between. CDR1 and CDR2 (germline): DFQATT, SNEGSKA (reference sequence). The CDR3 sequence is 13 residues long. DNA of the CDR3: TGCAGTGCTAGAGAGAGGTCCGCTAATGGCTACACCTTC. This sequence encodes CSARERSANGYTF.